These T cell receptor beta chains were read from a single sample in a study of blood T cell repertoires in COVID-19. Some clones are missing from TCRdb's copy, which holds only in-frame ones; the method was immunoSEQ multiplex PCR. The sample holds 200,000 to 300,000 clones; approximately 89% are singletons and the top ten take 8.5% to 10%. The sequencing sample was made of peripheral blood. The origin of the receptors is a man aged 35 to 55 who had recovered from COVID-19. The CDR3 runs from the conserved cysteine through the conserved F or W. The D gene is left open where the match is weak. Clone size is shown for a subset of rows, as once, few, many or a class of expanded clone.

V	D	J	size	CDR3	DNA
TRBV7-9	TRBD1	TRBJ1-1	NA	CASSFLQGFAEAFF	TGTGCCAGCAGCTTCCTACAGGGGTTCGCTGAAGCTTTCTTT
TRBV10-1	TRBD1	TRBJ2-7	NA	CASSESGTGDEQYF	TGCGCCAGCAGTGAGTCCGGGACAGGGGACGAGCAGTACTTC
TRBV11-2	TRBD1	TRBJ2-2	NA	CASAWGRWDRVSGELFF	TGTGCCAGCGCTTGGGGTCGTTGGGACAGGGTGTCCGGGGAGCTGTTTTTT
TRBV4-3	NA	TRBJ2-5	once	CASSQDHRGKETQYF	TGCGCCAGCAGCCAAGATCATCGAGGGAAAGAGACCCAGTACTTC
TRBV27	TRBD1	TRBJ1-4	once	CASSLTGTGVEKLFF	TGTGCCAGCAGTTTAACAGGGACAGGCGTCGAAAAACTGTTTTTT
TRBV6-6	TRBD2	TRBJ2-1	NA	CASSYGTSEQFF	TGTGCCAGCAGTTACGGGACTAGTGAGCAGTTCTTC
TRBV10-3	NA	TRBJ2-1	NA	CATQQDRSYNEQFF	TGTGCCACCCAGCAGGATCGCTCCTACAATGAGCAGTTCTTC
TRBV3-1/TRBV3-2	NA	TRBJ1-3	NA	CASSQVRQVSSGNTIYF	TGTGCCAGCAGCCAAGTTAGACAGGTCTCCTCTGGAAACACCATATATTTT
TRBV14	NA	TRBJ1-5	few	CASSITGSGNQPQHF	TGTGCCAGCAGCATAACAGGGAGCGGCAATCAGCCCCAGCATTTT
TRBV3-1/TRBV3-2	TRBD1	TRBJ1-5	NA	CASSQGLLGQGGVGSYQPQHF	TGTGCCAGCAGCCAAGGTTTGTTGGGACAGGGCGGAGTGGGCTCGTACCAGCCCCAGCATTTT
TRBV5-4	TRBD2	TRBJ2-5	NA	CASSNPERGGRKTQYF	TGTGCCAGCAGCAACCCCGAGCGGGGGGGCCGGAAGACCCAGTACTTC
TRBV7-2	TRBD1	TRBJ1-2	NA	CASSLLGTGLGGYTF	TGTGCCAGCAGCTTACTAGGGACAGGTCTCGGGGGCTACACCTTC
TRBV5-1	TRBD1	TRBJ1-4	NA	CASSPTGVANEKLFF	TGCGCCAGCAGCCCAACAGGGGTTGCTAATGAAAAACTGTTTTTT
TRBV7-6	TRBD2	TRBJ2-5	once	CASSLLAGGLGFGETQYF	TGTGCCAGCAGCCTTCTAGCGGGGGGGCTAGGTTTCGGAGAGACCCAGTACTTC
TRBV20-1	NA	TRBJ1-5	NA	CSASIGGRQPQHF	TGCAGTGCTAGTATAGGTGGCAGGCAGCCCCAGCATTTT
TRBV27	NA	TRBJ2-2	NA	CASSLPTATGELFF	TGTGCCAGCAGTTTACCAACAGCCACCGGGGAGCTGTTTTTT
TRBV11-3	TRBD2	TRBJ2-1	NA	CASSLRLAGYNEQFF	TGTGCCAGCAGCTTAAGACTAGCGGGGTACAATGAGCAGTTCTTC
TRBV19	TRBD1	TRBJ1-2	NA	CASLGTVPNYGYTF	TGTGCCAGTTTAGGGACAGTTCCGAACTATGGCTACACCTTC
TRBV10-3	TRBD1	TRBJ2-3	NA	CAISSSGTGGGRSTDTQYF	TGTGCCATCAGCAGCTCCGGGACAGGGGGAGGGAGGAGCACAGATACGCAGTATTTT
TRBV14	TRBD2	TRBJ2-7	NA	CASSQDLSGSSEQYF	TGTGCCAGCAGCCAAGACCTTAGCGGGAGTTCCGAGCAGTACTTC
TRBV6-1	TRBD2	TRBJ2-2	NA	CASSERGSGRPNTGELFF	TGTGCCAGCAGTGAAAGGGGTAGCGGGAGACCGAACACCGGGGAGCTGTTTTTT
TRBV25-1	NA	TRBJ2-7	NA	CASSRPQGYEQYF	TGTGCCAGCAGTAGACCACAGGGCTACGAGCAGTACTTC
TRBV3-1/TRBV3-2	NA	TRBJ2-2	NA	CASSHVGELFF	TGTGCCAGCAGCCACGTCGGGGAGCTGTTTTTT
TRBV7-9	NA	TRBJ2-3	NA	CASSDLRVQDTDTQYF	TGTGCCAGCAGCGATCTCAGGGTCCAGGACACAGATACGCAGTATTTT
TRBV19	NA	TRBJ2-2	NA	CASSIMSAGELFF	TGTGCCAGTAGTATAATGAGTGCCGGGGAGCTGTTTTTT
TRBV24-1	TRBD2	TRBJ2-3	NA	CATSDAAGVSTDTQYF	TGTGCCACCAGTGATGCCGCGGGGGTAAGCACAGATACGCAGTATTTT
TRBV27	TRBD1	TRBJ1-5	once	CASSHGQGKNQPQHF	TGTGCCAGCAGCCACGGACAGGGTAAAAATCAGCCCCAGCATTTT
TRBV6-5	TRBD1	TRBJ1-1	NA	CASSYSWAGGNTEAFF	TGTGCCAGCAGTTACTCGTGGGCAGGGGGGAACACTGAAGCTTTCTTT
TRBV4-3	TRBD2	TRBJ2-2	NA	CASSQALAGGYGGELFF	TGCGCCAGCAGCCAGGCCCTAGCGGGGGGGTACGGCGGGGAGCTGTTTTTT
TRBV27	NA	TRBJ1-1	NA	CASSYSSNTEAFF	TGTGCCAGCAGTTATTCCTCGAACACTGAAGCTTTCTTT
TRBV3-1/TRBV3-2	NA	TRBJ2-1	few	CASSQISAGLYNEQFF	TGTGCCAGCAGCCAAATCTCGGCGGGATTGTACAATGAGCAGTTCTTC
TRBV14	TRBD1	TRBJ2-7	NA	CASSSRQGRNYEQYF	TGTGCCAGCAGCTCACGACAGGGCCGGAATTACGAGCAGTACTTC
TRBV5-1	NA	TRBJ2-5	NA	CASSLELSDSKTQYF	TGCGCCAGCAGCTTGGAGCTTAGTGACAGTAAGACCCAGTACTTC
TRBV7-9	TRBD1	TRBJ2-7	NA	CASSRHGQGLVEQYF	TGTGCCAGCAGCAGACACGGACAGGGTTTAGTCGAGCAGTACTTC
TRBV15	NA	TRBJ2-7	NA	CATSRGGSGYEQYF	TGTGCCACCAGCAGAGGTGGGTCCGGGTACGAGCAGTACTTC
TRBV9	NA	TRBJ2-3	NA	CASSVLGGRLSTDTQYF	TGTGCCAGCAGCGTACTCGGGGGGCGCCTTAGCACAGATACGCAGTATTTT